The source of this TCR beta chain is a study of post-analysis software for immune sequencing data. Study-level background: Secondary progressive, relapsing-remitting and progressive-relapsing multiple sclerosis were among the included disease courses. Findings and limits, study-wide: Higher frequency in patients than in controls was seen for about 5 TRBV segments, with TRBV5-6, TRBV5-1 and TRBV20-1 among them. Those samples that were prepared in the same batch co-clustered strongly by F measure. For normalized Chao1 diversity, multiple sclerosis patients scored significantly lower than controls did.

Remarks on this clonotype: As yet, its antigen is unknown.

Incorporated into the TCR beta cDNA libraries were unique molecular identifiers, which served to reduce PCR and sequencing biases. T cells, about 0.85 to 11 million of them, yielded a few hundred thousand cDNA molecules. TCRdb re-called the PCR reads through MiXCR, storing one row per CDR3 protein. The table lists hundreds of thousands of distinct CDR3 sequences, 45% of them singletons, with about 12% in the top ten. Trimming left V 5 bases short and J 11 bases short, with 22 bases between. The CDR3 is 15 residues long. This receptor was obtained from a girl between 5 and 17 years old with multiple sclerosis. This chain connects TRBV12-3 or TRBV12-4 to TRBJ1-5, with D tentatively TRBD1 (5 bases). Sequences were obtained from blood. The CDR3 reads CASSTPGRPPDSQHF. The CDR3 DNA sequence: TGTGCCAGCAGTACGCCGGGACGTCCTCCCGATTCCCAGCATTTT.